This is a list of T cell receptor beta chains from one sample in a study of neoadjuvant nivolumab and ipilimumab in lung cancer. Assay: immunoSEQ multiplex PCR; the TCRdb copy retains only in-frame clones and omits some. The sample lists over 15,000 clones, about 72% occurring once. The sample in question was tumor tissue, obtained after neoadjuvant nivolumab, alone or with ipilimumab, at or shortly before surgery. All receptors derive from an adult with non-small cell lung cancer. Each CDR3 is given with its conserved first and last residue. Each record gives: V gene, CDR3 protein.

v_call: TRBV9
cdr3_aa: CASSLGTGTEAFF

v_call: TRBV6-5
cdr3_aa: CASSYRPSNEKLFF

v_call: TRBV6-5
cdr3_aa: CASSYNTDPDTQYF

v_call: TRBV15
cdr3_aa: CATSRDLGSNQPQHF

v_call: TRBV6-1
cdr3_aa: CASTTNTEAFF

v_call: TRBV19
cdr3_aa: CASSLAGSSYNEQFF

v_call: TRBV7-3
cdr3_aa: CASSSGLAGVPSPLFF

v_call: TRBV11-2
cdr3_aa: CASSRGQGAEKLFF

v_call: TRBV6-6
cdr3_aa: CASSRQGPIDTQYF

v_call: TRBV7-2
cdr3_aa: CASSLGGGDRSYGYTF

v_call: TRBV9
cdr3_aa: CASSSDSQINQPQHF

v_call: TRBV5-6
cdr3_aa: CASSFSGTGFGNTIYF

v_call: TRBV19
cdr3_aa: CASSIEGRDIDEQYF

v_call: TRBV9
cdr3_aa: CASSGGTGGYEQYF

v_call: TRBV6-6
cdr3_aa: CASTGGSGGVNEQFF

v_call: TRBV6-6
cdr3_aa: CASSREPDGFYGYTF

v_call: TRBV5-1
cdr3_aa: CASSPNLAGGTDTQYF

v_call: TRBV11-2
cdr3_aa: CASSSRDRDTGELFF

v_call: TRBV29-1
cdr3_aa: CSVERGDYYGYTF

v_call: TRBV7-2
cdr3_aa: CASLVTGYNEQFF

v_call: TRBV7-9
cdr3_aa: CASSPGGLAGTGELFF

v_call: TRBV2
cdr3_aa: CANGYRENTEAFF

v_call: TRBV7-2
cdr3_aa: CASSSRGGSSYNEQFF

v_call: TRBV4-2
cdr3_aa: CASSQDWSGGVTGELFF

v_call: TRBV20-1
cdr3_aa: CSASWDTQYF

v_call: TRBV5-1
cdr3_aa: CASSLNTQLGGYTF

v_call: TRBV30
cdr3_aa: CAWSPSTGEGTEAFF

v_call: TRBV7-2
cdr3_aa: CASSPQGLGELFF

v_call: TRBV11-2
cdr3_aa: CASSGGQGNTDTQYF

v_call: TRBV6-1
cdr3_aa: CASKEGGKAFF

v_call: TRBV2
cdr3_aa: CASSEALGLSNSPLHF

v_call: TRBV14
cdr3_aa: CASSRTDRGTGYTF

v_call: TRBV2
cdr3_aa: CASGVAGDNSPLHF

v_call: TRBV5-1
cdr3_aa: CASSFIKTGGNTGELFF

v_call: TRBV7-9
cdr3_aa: CASSPLVQETQYF

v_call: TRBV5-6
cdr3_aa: CASSFYGVNTEAFF

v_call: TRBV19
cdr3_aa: CASSVRGNRADTQYF

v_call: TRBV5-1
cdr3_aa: CASSLEADRTDTQYF

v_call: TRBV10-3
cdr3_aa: CAISERLGGAGDTQYF

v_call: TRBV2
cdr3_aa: CASSPQAGGETQYF

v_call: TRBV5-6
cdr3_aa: CASSLEAGEETQYF

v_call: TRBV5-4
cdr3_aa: CASSADRANTEAFF

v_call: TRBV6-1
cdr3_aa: CASSERPEQFF

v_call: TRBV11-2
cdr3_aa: CASSPSTGINNGETQYF

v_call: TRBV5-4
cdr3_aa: CASSLEEFDYGYTF

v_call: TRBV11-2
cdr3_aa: CASSQGRGGQPQHF

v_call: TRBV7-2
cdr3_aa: CASSLQPRETQYF

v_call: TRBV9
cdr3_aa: CASSVVPLLAQGEQFF

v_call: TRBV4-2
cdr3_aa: CASSQVRNGADTGELFF

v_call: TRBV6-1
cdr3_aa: CASSEETGRYGYTF